This T cell receptor (beta chain) stems from a study of identical twins. Study findings and constraints: Rather than following the same donors, the conclusions depended on cross-sectional statistical analysis. Twin-shared out-of-frame alpha sequences were enriched for low generation probability.

In every case, the donor was a healthy Caucasian. A universal primer site was added by template switching, and unique molecular identifiers were carried by the cDNA. Using its own MiXCR run on the 5' RACE reads, TCRdb lists one record per CDR3 protein. The table shows hundreds of thousands of distinct CDR3 sequences, with approximately 6% occurring only once. As regards this clonotype: The target antigen is unknown.

The CDR3 runs 15 residues. Germline V lookup: CDR1 SQVTM, CDR2 ANQGSEA. The J segment lost 0 bases and the V segment lost 2 bases, leaving 4 bases of the junction unmatched. The chain couples TRBV29-1 to TRBJ2-1; 7 nucleotides align to TRBD2. Sequencing used naive T cells sorted from blood. The receptor was derived from a man between 18 and 29 years old in good health. CDR3 in amino acids: CSVEKGRASYNEQFF. The CDR3 DNA reads TGCAGCGTTGAAAAGGGGAGGGCCTCCTACAATGAGCAGTTCTTC.